A selection of T cell receptor beta chains follows, all from one sample in a study of blood T cell repertoires in COVID-19. The assay was immunoSEQ multiplex PCR, and TCRdb's table has in-frame clones only and misses some. This repertoire shows about 77,000 clones, under 95% found once; its top ten account for 15% to 20%. The sequencing sample was made of peripheral blood. These receptors were obtained from an elderly woman with active or convalescent COVID-19. Each CDR3 is given with its conserved first and last residue. D genes are given only for firm matches. Size is omitted from some rows. Given values are once, few, many or a class for expanded clones.

NA	TRBD1	TRBJ2-7	TRBV28	CASSRYRTGPYEQYF	TGTGCCAGCAGTCGGTACCGGACAGGGCCCTACGAGCAGTACTTC
NA	NA	TRBJ1-5	TRBV2	CASTGGPINQPQHF	TGTGCCAGCACCGGGGGTCCAATCAATCAGCCCCAGCATTTT
NA	NA	TRBJ1-5	TRBV5-5	CASSFRGNNQPQHF	TGTGCCAGCAGCTTTAGGGGGAACAATCAGCCCCAGCATTTT
NA	NA	TRBJ1-1	TRBV6-5	CASKKGGNTEAFF	TGTGCCAGCAAGAAAGGAGGGAACACTGAAGCTTTCTTT
NA	NA	TRBJ2-3	TRBV4-1	CASSQARGLTDTQYF	TGCGCCAGCAGCCAAGCCCGCGGGCTCACAGATACGCAGTATTTT
NA	NA	TRBJ2-2	TRBV27	CASSSNRVNGELFF	TGTGCCAGCAGTTCAAACAGGGTTAACGGGGAGCTGTTTTTT
NA	TRBD1	TRBJ2-7	TRBV12-3/TRBV12-4	CASRLTGTYEQYF	TGTGCCAGCAGACTGACAGGGACCTACGAGCAGTACTTC
NA	TRBD1	TRBJ1-2	TRBV5-1	CASSPDRGVDGYTF	TGCGCCAGCAGTCCAGACAGGGGGGTTGATGGCTACACCTTC
NA	NA	TRBJ1-5	TRBV19	CASSTDGAWSNQPQHF	TGTGCCAGTAGTACGGATGGGGCCTGGAGCAATCAGCCCCAGCATTTT
NA	NA	TRBJ2-7	TRBV6-5	CASSDADYEQYF	TGTGCCAGCAGCGATGCGGACTACGAGCAGTACTTC
NA	TRBD1	TRBJ1-4	TRBV4-2	CASSQDRGLEKLFF	TGTGCCAGCAGCCAAGACAGGGGGCTTGAAAAACTGTTTTTT
NA	TRBD2	TRBJ2-3	TRBV4-3	CASSQDHGGARDTQYF	TGCGCCAGCAGCCAAGATCACGGGGGGGCTCGGGATACGCAGTATTTT
few	NA	TRBJ1-2	TRBV19	CASSITPRGYGYTF	TGTGCCAGTAGTATCACCCCCCGGGGCTATGGCTACACCTTC
once	NA	TRBJ1-4	TRBV4-1	CASSQDRGANEKLFF	TGCGCCAGCAGCCAAGACAGGGGAGCTAATGAAAAACTGTTTTTT
NA	TRBD1	TRBJ1-1	TRBV28	CAGMGQMNTEAFF	TGTGCCGGAATGGGACAGATGAACACTGAAGCTTTCTTT
few	NA	TRBJ1-6	TRBV9	CASSVVGRGESPLHF	TGTGCCAGCAGCGTAGTTGGCCGGGGTGAGTCACCCCTCCACTTT
NA	TRBD1	TRBJ1-1	TRBV7-2	CASIEITGTGRTEAFF	TGTGCCAGCATCGAAATTACCGGGACAGGGAGGACTGAAGCTTTCTTT
once	NA	TRBJ2-3	TRBV5-1	CASSPLGADTQYF	TGCGCCAGCAGCCCCTTGGGCGCGGATACGCAGTATTTT
NA	NA	TRBJ2-6	TRBV7-9	CASSPRQSSGANVLTF	TGTGCCAGCAGCCCCAGACAAAGCTCTGGGGCCAACGTCCTGACTTTC
NA	TRBD2	TRBJ2-3	TRBV19	CASSTSGGSTDTQYF	TGTGCCAGTAGTACTAGCGGGGGGAGCACAGATACGCAGTATTTT
NA	NA	TRBJ2-7	TRBV6-6	CATTTGPPYEQYF	TGTGCCACCACCACAGGGCCCCCCTACGAGCAGTACTTC
NA	NA	TRBJ1-5	TRBV12-3/TRBV12-4	CASRQGLQPQHF	TGTGCCAGCAGGCAGGGTCTTCAGCCCCAGCATTTT
NA	NA	TRBJ1-6	TRBV6-5	CASSYSDQGYNSPLHF	TGTGCCAGCAGTTACTCAGATCAGGGGTATAATTCACCCCTCCACTTT
NA	NA	TRBJ2-7	TRBV13	CASSPGTRVYEQYF	TGTGCCAGCAGCCCAGGGACACGAGTCTACGAGCAGTACTTC
NA	NA	TRBJ1-1	TRBV7-3	CASSPPGKTEAFF	TGTGCCAGCAGCCCCCCAGGGAAAACTGAAGCTTTCTTT
NA	NA	TRBJ1-1	TRBV7-2	CASSLGGSLEAFF	TGTGCCAGCAGCTTAGGAGGGTCACTTGAAGCTTTCTTT
NA	NA	TRBJ1-6	TRBV30	CAWSQGHNSPLHF	TGTGCCTGGAGTCAGGGGCATAATTCACCCCTCCACTTT